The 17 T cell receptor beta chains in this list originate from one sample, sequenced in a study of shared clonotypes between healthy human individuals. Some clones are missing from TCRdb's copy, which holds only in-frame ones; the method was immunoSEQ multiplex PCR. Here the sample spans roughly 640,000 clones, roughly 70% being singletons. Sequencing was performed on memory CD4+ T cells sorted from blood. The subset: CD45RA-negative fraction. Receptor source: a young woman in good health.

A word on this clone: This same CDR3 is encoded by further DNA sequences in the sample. This CDR3 reads CASSEQSYEQYF. In DNA form, the CDR3 reads TGTGCCAGCAGTGAACAGAGCTACGAGCAGTACTTC. This chain links TRBV2 with TRBJ2-7, with D unclear. Per germline, CDR1 SNHLY and CDR2 FYNNEI. Between the trimmed V and J ends, which lost 2 bases and 3 bases, there was a span of 5 bases. The CDR3 runs 12 residues.

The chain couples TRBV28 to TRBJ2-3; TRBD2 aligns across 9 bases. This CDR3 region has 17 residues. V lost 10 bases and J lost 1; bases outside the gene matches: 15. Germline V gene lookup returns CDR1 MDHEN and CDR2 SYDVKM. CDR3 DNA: TGTGCCACCGAGACCCCGGGACTAGCTTCTCGCACAGATACGCAGTATTTT. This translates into CATETPGLASRTDTQYF.

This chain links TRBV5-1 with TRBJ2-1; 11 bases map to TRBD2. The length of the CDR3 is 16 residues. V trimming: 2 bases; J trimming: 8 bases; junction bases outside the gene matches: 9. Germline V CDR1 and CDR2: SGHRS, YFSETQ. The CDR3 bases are TGCGCCAGCAGCTTCGGGACTAGCGGTCTGACGGATGAGCAGTTCTTC. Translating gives CASSFGTSGLTDEQFF.

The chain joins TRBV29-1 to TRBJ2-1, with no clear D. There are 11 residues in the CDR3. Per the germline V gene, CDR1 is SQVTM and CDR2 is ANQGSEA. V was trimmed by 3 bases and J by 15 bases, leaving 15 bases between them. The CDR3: CSVDDLSTGFF. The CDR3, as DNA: TGCAGCGTTGACGACCTTTCCACGGGGTTCTTC.

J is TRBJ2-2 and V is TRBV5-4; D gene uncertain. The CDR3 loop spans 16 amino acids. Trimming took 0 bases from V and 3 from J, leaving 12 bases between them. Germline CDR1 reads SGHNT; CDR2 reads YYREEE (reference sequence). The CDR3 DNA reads TGTGCCAGCAGCTTGGCCCCAGGAGTTGACACCGGGGAGCTGTTTTTT. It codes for CASSLAPGVDTGELFF.

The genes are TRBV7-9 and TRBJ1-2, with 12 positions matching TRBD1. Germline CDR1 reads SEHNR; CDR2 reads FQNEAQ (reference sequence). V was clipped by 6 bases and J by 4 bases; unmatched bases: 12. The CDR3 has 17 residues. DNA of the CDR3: TGTGCCAGCAGTTTAAGCGCCGGGACAGGGGGCAGCTATGGCTACACCTTC. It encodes CASSLSAGTGGSYGYTF.

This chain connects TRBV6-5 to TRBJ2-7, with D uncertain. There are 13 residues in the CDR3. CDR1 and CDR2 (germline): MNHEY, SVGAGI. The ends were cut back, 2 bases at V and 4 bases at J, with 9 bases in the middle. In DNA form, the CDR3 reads TGTGCCAGCAGTTACAAACAGCGTTACGAGCAGTACTTC. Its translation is CASSYKQRYEQYF.

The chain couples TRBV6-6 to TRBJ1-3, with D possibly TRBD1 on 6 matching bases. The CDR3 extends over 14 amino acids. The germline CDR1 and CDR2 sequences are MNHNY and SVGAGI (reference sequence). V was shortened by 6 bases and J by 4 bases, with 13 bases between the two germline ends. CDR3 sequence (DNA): TGTGCCAGCAGAAGCACAGGGATCGGAAACACCATATATTTT. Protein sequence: CASRSTGIGNTIYF.

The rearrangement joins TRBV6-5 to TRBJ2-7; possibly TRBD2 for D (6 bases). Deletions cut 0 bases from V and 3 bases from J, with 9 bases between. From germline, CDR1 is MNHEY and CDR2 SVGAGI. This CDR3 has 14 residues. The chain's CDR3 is CASSYSAGYYEQYF. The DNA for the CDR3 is TGTGCCAGCAGTTACTCTGCGGGATACTACGAGCAGTACTTC.

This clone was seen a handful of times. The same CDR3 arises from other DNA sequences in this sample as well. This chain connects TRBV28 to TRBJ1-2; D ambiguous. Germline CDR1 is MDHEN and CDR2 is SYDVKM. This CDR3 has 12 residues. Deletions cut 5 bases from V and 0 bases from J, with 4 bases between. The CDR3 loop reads CASSRPNYGYTF. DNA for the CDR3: TGTGCCAGCAGTCGACCTAACTATGGCTACACCTTC.

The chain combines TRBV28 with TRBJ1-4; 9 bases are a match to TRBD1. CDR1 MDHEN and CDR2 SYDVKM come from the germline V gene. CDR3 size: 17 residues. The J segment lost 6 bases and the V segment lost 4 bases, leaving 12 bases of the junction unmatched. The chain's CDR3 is CASSYKTGTGIHEKLFF. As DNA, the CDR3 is TGTGCCAGCAGTTATAAGACCGGGACAGGGATACATGAAAAACTGTTTTTT.

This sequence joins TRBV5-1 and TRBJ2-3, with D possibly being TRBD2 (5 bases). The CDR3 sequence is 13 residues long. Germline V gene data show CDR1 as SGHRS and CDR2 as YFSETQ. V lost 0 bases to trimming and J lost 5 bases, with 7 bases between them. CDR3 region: CASSLGREDTQYF. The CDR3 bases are TGCGCCAGCAGCTTGGGTCGGGAAGATACGCAGTATTTT.

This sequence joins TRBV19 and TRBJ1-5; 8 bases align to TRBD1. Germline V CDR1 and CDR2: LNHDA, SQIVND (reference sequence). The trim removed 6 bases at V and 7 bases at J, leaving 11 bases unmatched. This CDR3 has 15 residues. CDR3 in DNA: TGTGCCAGTAGAGGAACGTACAGGGGGAGACAGCCCCAGCATTTT. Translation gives CASRGTYRGRQPQHF.

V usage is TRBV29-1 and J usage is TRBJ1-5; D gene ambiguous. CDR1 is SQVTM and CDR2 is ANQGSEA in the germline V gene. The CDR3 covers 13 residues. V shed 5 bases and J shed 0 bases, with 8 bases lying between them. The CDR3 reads CSVRRDSNQPQHF. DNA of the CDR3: TGCAGCGTTAGGCGGGATAGCAATCAGCCCCAGCATTTT. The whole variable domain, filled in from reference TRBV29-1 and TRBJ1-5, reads SAVISQKPSRDICQRGTSLTIQCQVDSQVTMMFWYRQQPGQSLTLIATANQGSEATYESGFVIDKFPISRPNLTFSTLTVSNMSPEDSSIYLCSVRRDSNQPQHFGDGTRLSIL.

Here the CDR3 reads CASSPLASADTQYF. The CDR3 nucleotides are TGTGCCAGCAGCCCACTAGCTTCGGCAGATACGCAGTATTTT. The chain combines TRBV14 with TRBJ2-3, with TRBD2 as a possible D gene (6 bases). Germline loops: CDR1 SGHDN, CDR2 FVKESK. V gave up 4 bases and J gave up 4 bases, with 12 bases separating them. This CDR3 contains 14 residues.

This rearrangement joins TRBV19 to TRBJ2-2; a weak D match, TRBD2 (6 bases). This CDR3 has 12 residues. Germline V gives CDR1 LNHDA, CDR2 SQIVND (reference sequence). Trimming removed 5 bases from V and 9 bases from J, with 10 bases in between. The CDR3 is CASSGGLRELFF. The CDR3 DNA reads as TGTGCCAGTAGTGGAGGGTTAAGGGAGCTGTTTTTT.

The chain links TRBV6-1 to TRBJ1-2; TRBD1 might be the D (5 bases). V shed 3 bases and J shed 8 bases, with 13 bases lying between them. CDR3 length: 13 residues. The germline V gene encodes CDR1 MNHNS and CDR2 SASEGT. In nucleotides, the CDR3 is TGTGCCAGCAGTGAGGCCAGGGTGTACGGCTACACCTTC. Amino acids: CASSEARVYGYTF.